This T cell receptor (beta chain) derives from a study of shared clonotypes between healthy human individuals. Regarding the study as a whole: An anticipated effect of sequencing depth on clonotype sharing among donors was recognized.

The germline CDR1 and CDR2 sequences are SGHNT and YYREEE (reference sequence). The V gene lost 2 bases and the J gene lost 1 base, with 19 bases spanning the gap. This CDR3 contains 17 residues. It was 200 to 250 ng DNA, around 32,000 T cell genomes, that sorted-subset replicate PCRs used. Clones were sequenced by immunoSEQ multiplex PCR, and TCRdb holds only the in-frame ones, with some missing. The sample carries 660,000 or so clones, roughly 96% recorded once. About this clone: What it binds is not known.

CD45RO-negative CD8 cells positively selected for CCR7 made up the naive population, which excluded terminally differentiated effector memory CD45RA+ cells. This receptor was identified in a woman aged 25 to 39 in good health. The chain joins TRBV5-4 to TRBJ2-7, with a tentative D call TRBD2 (6 bases). What was sequenced was naive CD8+ T cells sorted from blood. CDR3 in DNA: TGTGCCAGCAGCTTCGGTGCTTCGGACGGACTATCCTACGAGCAGTACTTC. Its protein is CASSFGASDGLSYEQYF.